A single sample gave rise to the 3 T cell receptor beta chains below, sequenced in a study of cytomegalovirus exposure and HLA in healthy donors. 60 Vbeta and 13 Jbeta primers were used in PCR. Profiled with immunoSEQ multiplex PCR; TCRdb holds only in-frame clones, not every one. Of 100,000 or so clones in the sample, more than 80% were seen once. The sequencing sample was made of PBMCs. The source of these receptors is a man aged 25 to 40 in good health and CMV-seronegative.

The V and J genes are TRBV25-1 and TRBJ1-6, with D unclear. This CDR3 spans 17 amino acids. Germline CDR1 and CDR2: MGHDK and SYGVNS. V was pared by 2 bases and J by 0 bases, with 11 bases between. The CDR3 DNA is TGTGCCAGCAGTGAAGGCAGTCGGAGCTCCTATAATTCACCCCTCCACTTT. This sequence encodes CASSEGSRSSYNSPLHF.

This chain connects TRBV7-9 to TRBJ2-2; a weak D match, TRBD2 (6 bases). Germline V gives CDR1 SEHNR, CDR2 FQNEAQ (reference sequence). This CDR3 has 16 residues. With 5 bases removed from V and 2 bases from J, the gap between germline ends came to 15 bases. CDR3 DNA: TGTGCCAGCAGCCACCCGGCGGGAAACAACACCGGGGAGCTGTTTTTT. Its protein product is CASSHPAGNNTGELFF.

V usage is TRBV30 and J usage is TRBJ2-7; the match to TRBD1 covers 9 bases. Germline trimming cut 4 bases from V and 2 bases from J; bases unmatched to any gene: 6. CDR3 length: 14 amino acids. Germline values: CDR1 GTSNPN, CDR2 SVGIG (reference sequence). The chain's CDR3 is CAWTGQGRTYEQYF. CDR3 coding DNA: TGTGCCTGGACCGGACAGGGGAGGACCTACGAGCAGTACTTC.